A selection of T cell receptor beta chains follows, all from one sample in a study of technical replicates of blood from several donors. Method: immunoSEQ multiplex PCR; TCRdb's copy keeps in-frame clones and lacks some. The sample includes about 80,000 clones, around 90% of them seen just once. Sequenced input: T cells isolated from PBMCs. The origin of the receptors is a human donor in good health. CDR3s include the opening cysteine and the closing phenylalanine or tryptophan.

length	V	CDR3
16	TRBV9	CASSPGFRVVNTEAFF
16	TRBV18	CASSPQQGFGTDTQYF
15	TRBV9	CASSPLLRPTDTQYF
14	TRBV7-2	CASSFWGADYGYTF
15	TRBV7-5	CVRSSSRGRNYEQYF
13	TRBV9	CASSGDIQETQYF
12	TRBV5-4	CASGEGNTEAFF
15	TRBV27	CASSFTGRVYYEQYF
16	TRBV19	CASSTLGQGSNEKLFF
15	TRBV7-2	CASSLSTGSGNTIYF
15	TRBV7-2	CASSLYGTRRETQYF
17	TRBV4-3	CASSQGVRGPAGTEAFF
13	TRBV6-5	CASLGTGSYEQYF
17	TRBV15	CATSREGTGARGDEQFF
15	TRBV11-2	CASSLSRGAGNTIYF
13	TRBV6-5	CASTMTGFHEQYF
14	TRBV28	CASSFGGTNEKLFF
13	TRBV27	CASSLAGAYEQYF
14	TRBV28	CASSLVQSNQPQHF
14	TRBV7-9	CARGTGGPGNTIYF
14	TRBV29-1	CSVGTGTNTGELFF
17	TRBV7-2	CASSLASTVFSNQPQHF
15	TRBV11-2	CASSLLRVKNTEAFF
15	TRBV10-3	CAISESHSYTGELFF
16	TRBV4-1	CASSRSSGQGYTEAFF
13	TRBV19	CASSLGMEVLQFF
11	TRBV20-1	CSGETSYEQYF
15	TRBV5-5	CASRRGGQGQETQYF
11	TRBV27	CARQGNTEAFF
15	TRBV7-9	CASSWGGNSNQPQHF
15	TRBV2	CASRVLAGGPYEQYF
13	TRBV7-3	CASSLTGGNEQFF
17	TRBV18	CASFAGTGKTGANVLTF
11	TRBV6-5	CASSWANEQFF
14	TRBV18	CASSQRETNEKLFF
15	TRBV5-8	CASSLETASNEKLFF